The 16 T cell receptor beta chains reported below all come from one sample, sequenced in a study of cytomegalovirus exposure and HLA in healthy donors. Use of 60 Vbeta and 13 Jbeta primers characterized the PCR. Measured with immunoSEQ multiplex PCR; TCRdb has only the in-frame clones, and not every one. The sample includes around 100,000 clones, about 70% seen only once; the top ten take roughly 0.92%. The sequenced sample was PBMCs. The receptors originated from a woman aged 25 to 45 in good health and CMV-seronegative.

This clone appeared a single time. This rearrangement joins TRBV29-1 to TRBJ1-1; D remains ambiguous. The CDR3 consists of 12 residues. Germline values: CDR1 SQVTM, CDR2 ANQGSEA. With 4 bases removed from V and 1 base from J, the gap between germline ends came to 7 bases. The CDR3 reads CSVANQNTEAFF. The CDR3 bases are TGCAGCGTTGCCAATCAGAACACTGAAGCTTTCTTT. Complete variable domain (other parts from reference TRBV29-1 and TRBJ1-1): SAVISQKPSRDICQRGTSLTIQCQVDSQVTMMFWYRQQPGQSLTLIATANQGSEATYESGFVIDKFPISRPNLTFSTLTVSNMSPEDSSIYLCSVANQNTEAFFGQGTRLTVV.

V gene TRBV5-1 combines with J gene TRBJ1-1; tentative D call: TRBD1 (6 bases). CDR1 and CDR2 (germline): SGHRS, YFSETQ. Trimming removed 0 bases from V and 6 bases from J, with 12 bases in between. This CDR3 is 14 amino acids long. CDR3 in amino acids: CASSLDREPPEAFF. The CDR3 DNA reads TGCGCCAGCAGCTTGGACAGGGAACCACCTGAAGCTTTCTTT.

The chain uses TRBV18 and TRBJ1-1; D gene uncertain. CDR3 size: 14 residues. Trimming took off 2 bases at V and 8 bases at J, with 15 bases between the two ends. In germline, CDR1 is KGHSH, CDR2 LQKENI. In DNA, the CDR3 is TGTGCCAGCTCACCATACGCCCCTGTTCGGGAAGCTTTCTTT. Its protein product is CASSPYAPVREAFF.

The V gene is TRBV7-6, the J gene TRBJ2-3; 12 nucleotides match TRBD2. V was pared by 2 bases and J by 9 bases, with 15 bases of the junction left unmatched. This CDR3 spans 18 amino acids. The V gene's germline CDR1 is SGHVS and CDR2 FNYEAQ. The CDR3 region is CASSLLGMTSGRMNTQYF. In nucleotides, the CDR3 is TGTGCCAGCAGCTTATTAGGGATGACTAGCGGGAGAATGAACACGCAGTATTTT. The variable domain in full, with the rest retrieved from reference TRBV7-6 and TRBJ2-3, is GAGVSQSPRYKVTKRGQDVALRCDPISGHVSLYWYRQALGQGPEFLTYFNYEAQQDKSGLPNDRFSAERPEGSISTLTIQRTEQRDSAMYRCASSLLGMTSGRMNTQYFGPGTRLTVL.

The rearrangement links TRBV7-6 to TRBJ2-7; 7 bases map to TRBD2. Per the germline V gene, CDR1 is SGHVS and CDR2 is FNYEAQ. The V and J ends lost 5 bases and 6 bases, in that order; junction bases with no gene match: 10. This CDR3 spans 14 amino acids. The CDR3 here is CASSPFGWEGEQYF. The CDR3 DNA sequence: TGTGCCAGCAGCCCCTTCGGATGGGAGGGCGAGCAGTACTTC.

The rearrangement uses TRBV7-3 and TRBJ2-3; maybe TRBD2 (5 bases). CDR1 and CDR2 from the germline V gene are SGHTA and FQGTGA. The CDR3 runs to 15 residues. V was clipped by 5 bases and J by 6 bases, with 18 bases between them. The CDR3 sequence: CASSPTLEARDTQYF. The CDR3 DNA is TGTGCCAGCAGCCCCACCTTGGAGGCCAGGGATACGCAGTATTTT.

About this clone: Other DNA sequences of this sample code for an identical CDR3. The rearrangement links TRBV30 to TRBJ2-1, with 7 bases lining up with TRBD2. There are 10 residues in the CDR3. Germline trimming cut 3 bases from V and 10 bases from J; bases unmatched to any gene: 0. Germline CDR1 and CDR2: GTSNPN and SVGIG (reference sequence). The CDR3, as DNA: TGTGCCTGGAGCGGGGGGGAGCAGTTCTTC. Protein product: CAWSGGEQFF.

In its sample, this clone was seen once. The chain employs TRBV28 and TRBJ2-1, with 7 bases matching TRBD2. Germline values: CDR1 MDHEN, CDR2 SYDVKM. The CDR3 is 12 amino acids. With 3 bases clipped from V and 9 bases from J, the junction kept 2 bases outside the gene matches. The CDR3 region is CASSFPGGEQFF. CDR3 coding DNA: TGTGCCAGCAGTTTCCCGGGGGGTGAGCAGTTCTTC.

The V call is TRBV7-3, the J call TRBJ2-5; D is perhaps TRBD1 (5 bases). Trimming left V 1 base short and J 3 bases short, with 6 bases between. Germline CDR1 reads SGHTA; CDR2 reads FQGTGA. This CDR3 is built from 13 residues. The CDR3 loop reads CASSLSREETQYF. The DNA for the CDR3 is TGTGCCAGCAGCTTAAGCAGGGAAGAGACCCAGTACTTC.

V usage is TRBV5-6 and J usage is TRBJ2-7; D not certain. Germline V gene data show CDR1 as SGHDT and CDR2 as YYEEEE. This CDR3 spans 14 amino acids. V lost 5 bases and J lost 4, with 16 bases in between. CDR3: CASSSTRSPYEQYF. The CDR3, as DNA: TGTGCCAGCAGTTCCACGCGATCGCCGTACGAGCAGTACTTC.

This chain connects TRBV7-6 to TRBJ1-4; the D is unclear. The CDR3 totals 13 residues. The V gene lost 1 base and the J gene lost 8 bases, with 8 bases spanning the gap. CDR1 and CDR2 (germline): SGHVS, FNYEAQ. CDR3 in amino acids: CASSLVVREKLFF. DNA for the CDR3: TGTGCCAGCAGCTTAGTCGTTCGGGAAAAACTGTTTTTT. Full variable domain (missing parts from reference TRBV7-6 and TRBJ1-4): GAGVSQSPRYKVTKRGQDVALRCDPISGHVSLYWYRQALGQGPEFLTYFNYEAQQDKSGLPNDRFSAERPEGSISTLTIQRTEQRDSAMYRCASSLVVREKLFFGSGTQLSVL.

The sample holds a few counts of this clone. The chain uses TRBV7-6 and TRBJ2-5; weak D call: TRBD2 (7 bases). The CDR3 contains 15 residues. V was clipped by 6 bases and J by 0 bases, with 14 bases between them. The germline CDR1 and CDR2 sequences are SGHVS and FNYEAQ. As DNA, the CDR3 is TGTGCCAGCAGACAAGGGGGAGGGTACCAAGAGACCCAGTACTTC. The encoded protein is CASRQGGGYQETQYF. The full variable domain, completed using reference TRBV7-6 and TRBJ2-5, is GAGVSQSPRYKVTKRGQDVALRCDPISGHVSLYWYRQALGQGPEFLTYFNYEAQQDKSGLPNDRFSAERPEGSISTLTIQRTEQRDSAMYRCASRQGGGYQETQYFGPGTRLLVL.

CDR3 protein: CASSELRGHEAFF. The CDR3 bases are TGTGCCAGCAGCGAACTCAGGGGGCATGAAGCTTTCTTT. The rearrangement links TRBV6-5 to TRBJ1-1; 8 nucleotides align to TRBD1. V lost 6 bases, J lost 7 bases, and 7 bases stayed unmatched. Germline-derived CDR1 and CDR2 are MNHEY and SVGAGI. The CDR3 contains 13 residues.

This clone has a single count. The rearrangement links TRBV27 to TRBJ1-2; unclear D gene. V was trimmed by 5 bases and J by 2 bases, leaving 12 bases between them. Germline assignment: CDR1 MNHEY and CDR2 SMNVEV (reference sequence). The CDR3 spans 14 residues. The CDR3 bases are TGTGCCAGCAGTGGTAAAGCCAAGAACTATGGCTACACCTTC. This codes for CASSGKAKNYGYTF.

The CDR3 is CASSWTSGNTYEQYF. The CDR3 DNA reads as TGCGCCAGCAGCTGGACTAGCGGGAACACCTACGAGCAGTACTTC. This rearrangement joins TRBV5-1 to TRBJ2-7; TRBD2 agrees at 12 bases. J lost 2 bases, V lost 3 bases, and 3 bases had no gene match. The germline gives CDR1 SGHRS, CDR2 YFSETQ. CDR3 length: 15 amino acids.

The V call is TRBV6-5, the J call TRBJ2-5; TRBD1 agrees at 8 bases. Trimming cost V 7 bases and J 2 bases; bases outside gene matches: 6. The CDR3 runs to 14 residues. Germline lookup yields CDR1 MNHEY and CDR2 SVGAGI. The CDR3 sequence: CASTQTGDQETQYF. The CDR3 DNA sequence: TGTGCCAGCACTCAGACAGGGGATCAAGAGACCCAGTACTTC.